The sequence of this T cell receptor beta chain was determined in a study of blood T cell repertoires in COVID-19. Study overall: The origin of the acute and convalescent COVID-19 samples was the United States, Italy and Spain. Sample material is recorded as cDNA or gDNA derived from T cells, B-cell-depleted T cells, or PBMCs.

Germline CDR1 reads LNHDA; CDR2 reads SQIVND (reference sequence). This CDR3 spans 16 amino acids. V was clipped by 3 bases and J by 4 bases; unmatched bases: 11. Original processing methods: Researchers report that nucleated cell counts were estimated from reference gene primer amplification. The data were produced by immunoSEQ multiplex PCR, yet TCRdb's version contains in-frame clones alone and is incomplete. V, J and clone size derive from that table, while D and trimming were established from the DNA sequence. The data contain about 100,000 clones, 70% to 80% of them singletons. The sequenced sample consisted of peripheral blood. The chain recombines TRBV19 with TRBJ2-5, with 7 bases lining up with TRBD1. The TCR sequence derives from a human donor in a cohort sampled during active COVID-19. This chain's CDR3 is CASSIFPDRVGETQYF. CDR3 bases: TGTGCCAGTAGTATTTTCCCCGACAGGGTGGGAGAGACCCAGTACTTC.